These 5 T cell receptor beta chains came from one sample sequenced in a study of cytomegalovirus exposure and HLA in healthy donors. The PCR ran on 60 Vbeta and 13 Jbeta primers. Only in-frame clones appear in the TCRdb table, and some are missing; sequencing was by immunoSEQ multiplex PCR. Its clone listing holds 65,000 to 90,000 clones. Material: PBMCs. The receptors were sampled from a female donor in good health and CMV-seropositive.

V is TRBV5-6 and J is TRBJ2-7; TRBD1 agrees at 8 bases. The CDR3 covers 15 residues. Unmatched junction bases numbered 8, after V lost 0 bases and J lost 6 bases. Germline values: CDR1 SGHDT, CDR2 YYEEEE. The CDR3 nucleotides read TGTGCCAGCAGCTTGGTGGGGACAGGTATAACCGAGCAGTACTTC. Translating it yields CASSLVGTGITEQYF.

The V gene is TRBV18, the J gene TRBJ2-3; 8 bases line up with TRBD1. The trim removed 0 bases at V and 2 bases at J, leaving 7 bases unmatched. Looked up from germline, CDR1 is KGHSH and CDR2 is LQKENI. CDR3 length equals 17 residues. The CDR3 DNA is TGTGCCAGCTCACCACCGTTGGGACAGGCGCCCACAGATACGCAGTATTTT. It yields the protein CASSPPLGQAPTDTQYF.

The rearrangement links TRBV7-6 to TRBJ2-2; D is perhaps TRBD2 (5 bases). V lost 3 bases and J lost 0, with 11 bases in between. Germline values: CDR1 SGHVS, CDR2 FNYEAQ. The CDR3 has 16 amino acids. The CDR3 DNA sequence: TGTGCCAGCAGCTTCGTGAGCGGAGCGAACACCGGGGAGCTGTTTTTT. Its translation: CASSFVSGANTGELFF. The full variable domain, its missing parts supplied by reference TRBV7-6 and TRBJ2-2, is GAGVSQSPRYKVTKRGQDVALRCDPISGHVSLYWYRQALGQGPEFLTYFNYEAQQDKSGLPNDRFSAERPEGSISTLTIQRTEQRDSAMYRCASSFVSGANTGELFFGEGSRLTVL.

CDR3 sequence reads: CASSLGGTSGAYEQYF. The CDR3 DNA reads TGCGCCAGCAGCTTGGGCGGGACTAGCGGGGCCTACGAGCAGTACTTC. The chain joins TRBV5-1 to TRBJ2-7; TRBD2 matches at 13 bases. The CDR3 covers 16 residues. Germline CDR1 is SGHRS and CDR2 is YFSETQ. V dropped 0 bases and J dropped 2; count of bases not matched to a gene: 2.

This sequence joins TRBV6-5 and TRBJ1-5, with D maybe TRBD1 (5 bases). The ends were cut back, 2 bases at V and 7 bases at J, with 15 bases in the middle. The CDR3 loop spans 15 amino acids. Germline-derived CDR1 and CDR2 are MNHEY and SVGAGI. Here the CDR3 reads CASSYGGAQNQPQHF. DNA for the CDR3: TGTGCCAGCAGTTACGGCGGGGCTCAGAACCAGCCCCAGCATTTT.